One sample yielded the 26 T cell receptor beta chains listed below, sequenced in a study of cytomegalovirus exposure and HLA in healthy donors (dated by TCRdb to 2017 to 2019). Library construction relied on the immunoSEQ multiplex PCR assay. A mixture of 60 forward primers for TCR Vbeta segments and 13 reverse primers for TCR Jbeta segments was used in the multiplex PCR. The table was pulled from immuneACCESS by TCRdb, which kept in-frame rearrangements only. Such tables lose some clones; where checked, under half of the loss comes from unresolved V genes, and the rest has no known cause. This sample holds about 200,000 clones; 82% were observed only once. The ten largest account for about 2.6% of the sample. The material sequenced was PBMCs. The receptors shown here come from a woman aged 40-49 years in good health and CMV-seronegative.

The genes are TRBV19 and TRBJ2-1; D call uncertain. CDR1 is LNHDA and CDR2 is SQIVND in the germline V gene (reference sequence). V was shortened by 0 bases and J by 7 bases, with 16 bases between the two germline ends. The CDR3 is 16 residues long. CDR3 coding DNA: TGTGCCAGTAGTATAGATCGCGCCCTGTCCGGGAATGAGCAGTTCTTC. It is translated as CASSIDRALSGNEQFF.

This clone was counted once. The chain couples TRBV7-9 to TRBJ2-5; possibly TRBD2 for D (6 bases). The V gene's germline CDR1 is SEHNR and CDR2 FQNEAQ (reference sequence). CDR3 length: 13 amino acids. Trimming pared 5 bases from V and 5 bases from J, leaving 12 bases between. The CDR3 sequence: CASSRGGLETQYF. In DNA, the CDR3 is TGTGCCAGCAGCCGTGGGGGACTCGAGACCCAGTACTTC.

This chain links TRBV27 with TRBJ1-5; D not certain. CDR1 and CDR2 (germline): MNHEY, SMNVEV (reference sequence). The ends were cut back, 10 bases at V and 0 bases at J, with 13 bases in the middle. This CDR3 is built from 14 residues. CDR3 amino acids: CATRELYSNQPQHF. The CDR3, as DNA: TGTGCCACTCGGGAGCTTTATAGCAATCAGCCCCAGCATTTT.

The chain recombines TRBV5-4 with TRBJ1-1; D is uncertain. CDR1 is SGHNT, CDR2 YYREEE, per germline (reference sequence). The ends were cut back, 0 bases at V and 11 bases at J, with 14 bases in the middle. This CDR3 spans 13 amino acids. The CDR3 sequence is CASSLARASGAFF. The CDR3 coding sequence is TGTGCCAGCAGCTTGGCCAGAGCCTCCGGGGCTTTCTTT.

V and J are TRBV11-3 and TRBJ1-1, with D uncertain. Germline V gene lookup returns CDR1 SGHNT and CDR2 YENEEA. Trimming shortened V by 1 base and J by 1 base, and 4 bases separated the two germline ends. The CDR3 runs to 13 residues. The CDR3 DNA is TGTGCCAGCAGCTTAGGAGGGAACACTGAAGCTTTCTTT. It is translated as CASSLGGNTEAFF.

In its sample, this clone was seen a few times. The chain combines TRBV5-1 with TRBJ2-3; perhaps TRBD2 as D (6 bases). CDR3 length: 17 amino acids. V lost 1 base to trimming and J lost 4 bases, with 19 bases between them. In germline, CDR1 is SGHRS, CDR2 YFSETQ. In DNA form, the CDR3 reads TGCGCCAGCAGCTTGATAAAGGCGGGATCCCGGGCAGATACGCAGTATTTT. Translated, it gives CASSLIKAGSRADTQYF.

The chain carries TRBV6-1 and TRBJ2-5, with 7 bases identical to TRBD1. CDR1 is MNHNS and CDR2 is SASEGT in the germline V gene. V lost 4 bases and J lost 5; bases outside the gene matches: 7. The CDR3 totals 14 residues. In nucleotides, the CDR3 is TGTGCCAGCAGTGGCCAGCCACAGGGGGAGACCCAGTACTTC. Translating it yields CASSGQPQGETQYF.

The V gene is TRBV5-4, the J gene TRBJ2-1; 8 nucleotides match TRBD1. The CDR3 has 16 amino acids. Trimming took 2 bases from V and 6 from J; bases not matched to a gene: 10. Germline V gives CDR1 SGHNT, CDR2 YYREEE (reference sequence). The CDR3 nucleotides are TGTGCCAGCAGCTTAATACAGGGGGAGATTTTCAATGAGCAGTTCTTC. Protein sequence: CASSLIQGEIFNEQFF.

The chain combines TRBV5-1 with TRBJ2-1; 12 bases match TRBD2. Germline-derived CDR1 and CDR2 are SGHRS and YFSETQ. The CDR3 is made up of 15 amino acids. The ends lost 4 bases at V and 2 bases at J; junction bases unmatched: 1. CDR3 sequence (DNA): TGCGCCAGCAGCGCTAGCGGGAGGGCCTACAATGAGCAGTTCTTC. Translating it yields CASSASGRAYNEQFF.

The V and J genes are TRBV5-1 and TRBJ2-5; the match to TRBD1 covers 7 bases. The V and J ends lost 4 bases and 1 base, in that order; junction bases with no gene match: 4. CDR3 size: 14 residues. Germline V gene sequence: CDR1 SGHRS, CDR2 YFSETQ. CDR3 amino acids: CASSPRDSQETQYF. CDR3 sequence (DNA): TGCGCCAGCAGCCCCCGGGACAGCCAAGAGACCCAGTACTTC.

CDR3 protein: CASSLGGARVEAFF. CDR3 sequence (DNA): TGTGCCAGCAGCTTAGGGGGCGCCAGGGTTGAAGCTTTCTTT. The V gene is TRBV11-2, the J gene TRBJ1-1; tentative D call: TRBD1 (5 bases). Germline CDR1 is SGHAT and CDR2 is FQNNGV. The V end was cut by 1 base, the J end by 7 bases, with 13 bases between. This CDR3 has 14 amino acids.

This chain links TRBV27 with TRBJ2-3; tentative D call: TRBD2 (6 bases). The CDR3 contains 15 residues. Germline CDR1 and CDR2: MNHEY and SMNVEV (reference sequence). The V end lost 8 bases, the J end lost 1 base, and 16 bases lay between the germline ends. Here the CDR3 DNA reads TGTGCCAGCCCGTTAGCGGCTCAATGCACAGATACGCAGTATTTT. As protein: CASPLAAQCTDTQYF.

The J gene is TRBJ1-1, the V gene TRBV6-5, with 9 bases matching TRBD1. The germline gives CDR1 MNHEY, CDR2 SVGAGI. This CDR3 spans 15 amino acids. The junction had 2 bases not matched to a gene; V was cut back by 2 bases and J by 1 base. The CDR3 sequence: CASSYGTGPNTEAFF. CDR3 nucleotides: TGTGCCAGCAGTTACGGGACAGGGCCGAACACTGAAGCTTTCTTT.

This chain connects TRBV18 to TRBJ2-7, with TRBD1 as a possible D gene (5 bases). The V gene's germline CDR1 is KGHSH and CDR2 LQKENI. V gave up 2 bases and J gave up 2 bases, with 13 bases separating them. This CDR3 has 15 residues. The CDR3 DNA follows: TGTGCCAGCTCACCATTCGACAGCGAAGCCTACGAGCAGTACTTC. It codes for CASSPFDSEAYEQYF.

The chain has TRBV2 and TRBJ1-1, with 8 bases matching TRBD1. The trim removed 9 bases at V and 2 bases at J, leaving 8 bases unmatched. CDR3 size: 14 residues. CDR1 and CDR2 (germline): SNHLY, FYNNEI. Here the CDR3 DNA reads TGTGCCAGAACCAGGGGGCCCTCCAACACTGAAGCTTTCTTT. Translating gives CARTRGPSNTEAFF.

The table lists this clone with a count of one. Here the CDR3 reads CASSTQGSSYNEQFF. The CDR3 nucleotides read TGTGCCAGCAGTACGCAGGGGAGCTCCTACAATGAGCAGTTCTTC. The gene calls are TRBV27 and TRBJ2-1, with D possibly TRBD1 on 6 matching bases. Deletions cut 5 bases from V and 0 bases from J, with 11 bases between. The CDR3 sequence is 15 residues long. In germline, CDR1 is MNHEY, CDR2 SMNVEV (reference sequence).

CDR3 loop: CASSTQGGTDTQYF. The CDR3 DNA sequence: TGTGCCAGTAGTACGCAGGGTGGCACAGATACGCAGTATTTT. The chain joins TRBV19 to TRBJ2-3; maybe TRBD1 (5 bases). The V end lost 4 bases, the J end lost 1 base, and 9 bases lay between the germline ends. The CDR3 contains 14 residues. CDR1 LNHDA and CDR2 SQIVND come from the germline V gene (reference sequence). The full variable domain, its missing parts supplied by reference TRBV19 and TRBJ2-3, is DGGITQSPKYLFRKEGQNVTLSCEQNLNHDAMYWYRQDPGQGLRLIYYSQIVNDFQKGDIAEGYSVSREKKESFPLTVTSAQKNPTAFYLCASSTQGGTDTQYFGPGTRLTVL.

This clone appeared once. This rearrangement joins TRBV6-5 to TRBJ1-2; 10 bases match TRBD1. Looked up from germline, CDR1 is MNHEY and CDR2 is SVGAGI. The CDR3 length is 15 residues. V lost 7 bases, J lost 1 base, and 6 bases stayed unmatched. CDR3 bases: TGTGCCAGCACTCCCGGGACAGGGGTTAACTATGGCTACACCTTC. This codes for CASTPGTGVNYGYTF.

V and J are TRBV11-2 and TRBJ2-5, with 9 bases aligning to TRBD2. The CDR3 is 17 residues long. CDR1 is SGHAT, CDR2 FQNNGV, per germline. The ends lost 1 base at V and 9 bases at J; junction bases unmatched: 15. DNA for the CDR3: TGTGCCAGCAGCTTAGCCCTTTCGGCGGGAGGGTCCGGGGCCCAGTACTTC. Its translation is CASSLALSAGGSGAQYF.

The V and J genes are TRBV6-1 and TRBJ1-5; D call uncertain. The germline V gene encodes CDR1 MNHNS and CDR2 SASEGT. The CDR3 loop spans 16 amino acids. The ends were cut back, 0 bases at V and 0 bases at J, with 9 bases in the middle. Here the CDR3 DNA reads TGTGCCAGCAGTGAAGCGGAGGGATATAGCAATCAGCCCCAGCATTTT. Protein: CASSEAEGYSNQPQHF.

This sequence joins TRBV7-2 and TRBJ2-7, with 10 bases aligning to TRBD2. With 8 bases clipped from V and 8 bases from J, the junction kept 12 bases outside the gene matches. Looked up from germline, CDR1 is SGHTA and CDR2 is FQGNSA. CDR3 size: 14 residues. CDR3 residues: CASAAGGFPPKQYF. The CDR3 coding sequence is TGTGCCAGCGCAGCGGGAGGGTTTCCGCCTAAGCAGTACTTC.

The DNA for the CDR3 is TGTGCCAGCTGGGGGAGGAGCTCCTACGAGCAGTACTTC. Amino acids: CASWGRSSYEQYF. The V call is TRBV6-5, the J call TRBJ2-7; D is possibly TRBD2 (6 bases). This CDR3 has 13 residues. CDR1 MNHEY and CDR2 SVGAGI come from the germline V gene. V was pared by 8 bases and J by 0 bases, with 11 bases between.

The chain combines TRBV5-8 with TRBJ2-7; D perhaps matches TRBD2 (5 bases). Germline-derived CDR1 and CDR2 are SGHTS and YDEGEE. Trimming took off 3 bases at V and 1 base at J, with 11 bases between the two ends. This CDR3 is built from 14 residues. CDR3: CASSSWTQSYEQYF. CDR3 DNA sequence: TGTGCCAGCAGCTCCTGGACTCAGTCCTACGAGCAGTACTTC.

This clone appeared a few times. This chain links TRBV15 with TRBJ2-7; maybe TRBD2 (5 bases). The CDR3 spans 13 residues. V was shortened by 0 bases and J by 3 bases, with 6 bases between the two germline ends. Germline V CDR1 and CDR2: LNHNV, YYDKDF (reference sequence). The CDR3 DNA reads TGTGCCACCAGCAGAGATGAGGGCTACGAGCAGTACTTC. This sequence encodes CATSRDEGYEQYF.

The V call is TRBV28, the J call TRBJ1-1, with D possibly TRBD1 on 5 matching bases. CDR1 is MDHEN and CDR2 is SYDVKM in the germline V gene. The CDR3 loop spans 13 amino acids. With 10 bases removed from V and 0 bases from J, the gap between germline ends came to 12 bases. CDR3 region: CATLKGLNTEAFF. For the CDR3, the DNA is TGTGCCACCCTAAAGGGGTTGAACACTGAAGCTTTCTTT. Variable domain in full (rest from reference TRBV28 and TRBJ1-1): DVKVTQSSRYLVKRTGEKVFLECVQDMDHENMFWYRQDPGLGLRLIYFSYDVKMKEKGDIPEGYSVSREKKERFSLILESASTNQTSMYLCATLKGLNTEAFFGQGTRLTVV.

This chain uses TRBV28 with TRBJ1-2, with D maybe TRBD1 (5 bases). The CDR3 is 14 amino acids. V was trimmed by 1 base and J by 1 base, leaving 7 bases between them. In germline, CDR1 is MDHEN, CDR2 SYDVKM. The CDR3 is CASSLSGINYGYTF. CDR3 coding DNA: TGTGCCAGCAGTTTATCAGGGATTAACTATGGCTACACCTTC.